These 22 T cell receptor beta chains came from one sample sequenced in a study of blood T cell repertoires in COVID-19. The repertoire was sequenced with immunoSEQ multiplex PCR; TCRdb's copy has only in-frame clones and lacks some. The repertoire holds around 400,000 clones, with 80% to 90% as singletons. The sample taken for sequencing was peripheral blood. The receptors shown here come from a woman in her sixties or seventies with COVID-19, enrolled during active disease.

V gene TRBV10-3 combines with J gene TRBJ1-2; 8 bases line up with TRBD1. V lost 2 bases, J lost 8 bases, and 4 bases stayed unmatched. The CDR3 covers 13 residues. From germline, CDR1 is ENHRY and CDR2 SYGVKD. The CDR3 spells CAISEATGVGYTF. The CDR3 DNA follows: TGTGCCATCAGTGAGGCGACAGGGGTAGGCTACACCTTC.

The chain employs TRBV5-1 and TRBJ1-5, with a weak D call TRBD1 (6 bases). The CDR3 is made up of 15 amino acids. The V end was cut by 4 bases, the J end by 5 bases, with 16 bases between. Per the germline V gene, CDR1 is SGHRS and CDR2 is YFSETQ. This CDR3 is CASSPGTTRDQPQHF. CDR3 nucleotide sequence: TGCGCCAGCAGCCCCGGGACAACTAGGGATCAGCCCCAGCATTTT.

This sequence joins TRBV11-3 and TRBJ2-1; 12 bases align to TRBD1. With 4 bases clipped from V and 9 bases from J, the junction kept 16 bases outside the gene matches. Germline V CDR1 and CDR2: SGHNT, YENEEA. The CDR3 is 18 residues long. The CDR3 DNA reads as TGTGCCAGCAGCTCCGGAAAACCGGGACAGGGGGCTTACGGTGAGCAGTTCTTC. Its protein product is CASSSGKPGQGAYGEQFF.

The genes are TRBV24-1 and TRBJ1-5, with 9 bases aligning to TRBD1. The CDR3 runs to 16 residues. Germline lookup yields CDR1 KGHDR and CDR2 SFDVKD. Losses at the gene ends were 2 bases for V and 6 bases for J; bases not matched to a gene: 7. The CDR3 region has the DNA TGTGCCACCAGTGATTACCGACAGGGGGAAAGTCAGCCCCAGCATTTT. Its translation: CATSDYRQGESQPQHF.

The chain uses TRBV5-6 and TRBJ1-2; 7 bases line up with TRBD1. Germline trimming cut 3 bases from V and 4 bases from J; bases unmatched to any gene: 9. The germline CDR1 and CDR2 sequences are SGHDT and YYEEEE. The CDR3 sequence is 15 residues long. The CDR3 spells CASSSRTGQIYGYTF. The CDR3 DNA follows: TGTGCCAGCAGCTCTCGGACAGGACAAATCTATGGCTACACCTTC.

This clone was recorded a few times. The chain joins TRBV19 to TRBJ1-5; the match to TRBD1 covers 10 bases. The V gene end was trimmed by 1 base and the J gene end by 5 bases; junction bases not matched to a gene: 5. Germline CDR1 LNHDA, CDR2 SQIVND (reference sequence). The CDR3 consists of 16 residues. The chain's CDR3 is CASSIGQGAGYQPQHF. In DNA form, the CDR3 reads TGTGCCAGTAGTATAGGACAGGGGGCAGGGTATCAGCCCCAGCATTTT. The full variable domain, in which reference TRBV19 and TRBJ1-5 provide the parts outside the CDR3, is DGGITQSPKYLFRKEGQNVTLSCEQNLNHDAMYWYRQDPGQGLRLIYYSQIVNDFQKGDIAEGYSVSREKKESFPLTVTSAQKNPTAFYLCASSIGQGAGYQPQHFGDGTRLSIL.

The rearrangement links TRBV5-4 to TRBJ1-1; D gene ambiguous. V shed 0 bases and J shed 1 base, with 10 bases lying between them. In germline, CDR1 is SGHNT, CDR2 YYREEE (reference sequence). This CDR3 contains 15 residues. In DNA form, the CDR3 reads TGTGCCAGCAGCTTGGGAAGTACTCAGAACACTGAAGCTTTCTTT. Amino acid sequence: CASSLGSTQNTEAFF. Combining the CDR3 with reference TRBV5-4 and TRBJ1-1 gives the whole variable domain ETGVTQSPTHLIKTRGQQVTLRCSSQSGHNTVSWYQQALGQGPQFIFQYYREEENGRGNFPPRFSGLQFPNYSSELNVNALELDDSALYLCASSLGSTQNTEAFFGQGTRLTVV.

The V and J genes are TRBV11-2 and TRBJ2-5, with 7 bases matching TRBD2. CDR1 and CDR2 from the germline V gene are SGHAT and FQNNGV. CDR3 length equals 16 residues. J gave up 2 bases and V 5 bases, and 11 bases lay outside the gene matches. The CDR3 nucleotides read TGTGCCAGCAGCCCCTACGGAGCGGGGTGGCAAGAGACCCAGTACTTC. Translated: CASSPYGAGWQETQYF.

This chain links TRBV27 with TRBJ2-7; the match to TRBD1 covers 7 bases. J was trimmed by 1 base and V by 1 base; bases with no gene match: 4. The CDR3 runs 15 residues. From germline, CDR1 is MNHEY and CDR2 SMNVEV (reference sequence). The CDR3 loop is CASSLYPGGSYEQYF. The CDR3 DNA reads as TGTGCCAGCAGTTTATATCCAGGGGGTTCCTACGAGCAGTACTTC.

The V gene is TRBV7-6, the J gene TRBJ1-4; TRBD1 is a possible D gene (6 bases). The CDR3 is 15 amino acids. Per germline, CDR1 SGHVS and CDR2 FNYEAQ. The V gene lost 0 bases and the J gene lost 4 bases, with 9 bases spanning the gap. This CDR3 reads CASSLAGAFNEKLFF. The DNA for the CDR3 is TGTGCCAGCAGCTTAGCGGGGGCCTTTAATGAAAAACTGTTTTTT.

The chain links TRBV7-2 to TRBJ2-7; D is possibly TRBD1 (5 bases). The V end was cut by 5 bases, the J end by 2 bases, with 13 bases between. Germline loops: CDR1 SGHTA, CDR2 FQGNSA. The length of the CDR3 is 14 residues. CDR3: CASSSPGFPYEQYF. As DNA, the CDR3 is TGTGCCAGCAGCAGCCCAGGGTTCCCCTACGAGCAGTACTTC.

A note on this clone: Other nucleotide sequences in the sample specify the same CDR3. This sequence joins TRBV5-1 and TRBJ1-5; maybe TRBD1 (5 bases). Trimming pared 0 bases from V and 0 bases from J, leaving 7 bases between. The CDR3 covers 15 residues. Germline values: CDR1 SGHRS, CDR2 YFSETQ. CDR3 in amino acids: CASSLGQNSNQPQHF. The CDR3 DNA is TGCGCCAGCAGCTTGGGACAGAATAGCAATCAGCCCCAGCATTTT.

The rearrangement links TRBV5-5 to TRBJ1-4, with D unresolved. Looked up from germline, CDR1 is SGHKS and CDR2 is YYEKEE (reference sequence). The CDR3 totals 14 residues. V was cut by 3 bases and J by 5 bases, with 11 bases left in between. CDR3 coding DNA: TGTGCCAGCAGCTGGCGGTTAGAGAATGAAAAACTGTTTTTT. This sequence encodes CASSWRLENEKLFF.

This chain joins TRBV3-1 (or the pseudogene TRBV3-2) and TRBJ1-3; the D gene is possibly TRBD1 (6 bases). The V end lost 4 bases, the J end lost 4 bases, and 14 bases lay between the germline ends. Per the germline V gene, CDR1 is LGHDT and CDR2 is YNNKEL (reference sequence). There are 15 residues in the CDR3. This chain's CDR3 is CASSPQGRGGNTIYF. In nucleotides, the CDR3 is TGTGCCAGCAGCCCACAGGGAAGAGGGGGAAACACCATATATTTT.

The V gene is TRBV19, the J gene TRBJ2-2; unclear D gene. V was pared by 9 bases and J by 0 bases, with 14 bases between. The germline CDR1 and CDR2 sequences are LNHDA and SQIVND (reference sequence). This CDR3 is built from 15 residues. CDR3 sequence (DNA): TGTGCCAGCACCCCGACAACCGCGAACACCGGGGAGCTGTTTTTT. It yields the protein CASTPTTANTGELFF.

The chain uses TRBV5-6 and TRBJ2-1; TRBD2 is a possible D gene (7 bases). The CDR3 is made up of 14 amino acids. The V gene's germline CDR1 is SGHDT and CDR2 YYEEEE. V shed 0 bases and J shed 8 bases, with 12 bases lying between them. This CDR3 is CASSLVRGGHEQFF. In nucleotides, the CDR3 is TGTGCCAGCAGCTTGGTCAGGGGAGGGCATGAGCAGTTCTTC.

The J gene is TRBJ2-2, the V gene TRBV5-1; 11 nucleotides agree with TRBD1. V dropped 6 bases and J dropped 8; count of bases not matched to a gene: 9. CDR1 and CDR2 (germline): SGHRS, YFSETQ. This CDR3 is 15 amino acids long. DNA for the CDR3: TGCGCCAGCACCGGGACAGGGGGAATTGGAGGGGAGCTGTTTTTT. Protein sequence: CASTGTGGIGGELFF.

The rearrangement joins TRBV19 to TRBJ1-5; 7 nucleotides agree with TRBD1. CDR1 is LNHDA and CDR2 is SQIVND in the germline V gene (reference sequence). The CDR3 contains 15 residues. J gave up 2 bases and V 2 bases, and 3 bases lay outside the gene matches. The CDR3 sequence is CASSINRGGNQPQHF. The CDR3 nucleotides read TGTGCCAGTAGTATAAACAGGGGCGGCAATCAGCCCCAGCATTTT.

J is TRBJ2-3 and V is TRBV6-5, with D perhaps matching TRBD1 (6 bases). Between the trimmed V and J ends, which lost 6 bases and 3 bases, there was a span of 13 bases. Germline CDR1 reads MNHEY; CDR2 reads SVGAGI. The CDR3 has 14 amino acids. CDR3 residues: CASRRGTSTDTQYF. In nucleotides, the CDR3 is TGTGCCAGCAGACGAGGGACATCTACAGATACGCAGTATTTT.

The chain links TRBV4-1 to TRBJ1-5; weak D call: TRBD1 (5 bases). V was pared by 2 bases and J by 4 bases, with 18 bases between. There are 17 residues in the CDR3. From germline, CDR1 is MGHRA and CDR2 YSYEKL. CDR3 loop: CASSQPVREGKNQPQHF. The CDR3 DNA is TGCGCCAGCAGCCAACCCGTCAGGGAGGGGAAAAATCAGCCCCAGCATTTT.

This clone was seen a single time. V and J are TRBV7-9 and TRBJ2-7; D perhaps matches TRBD1 (5 bases). CDR1 and CDR2 from the germline V gene are SEHNR and FQNEAQ (reference sequence). The CDR3 is made up of 13 amino acids. The ends were cut back, 5 bases at V and 2 bases at J, with 10 bases in the middle. DNA of the CDR3: TGTGCCAGCAGCCGAGACAGCACCTACGAGCAGTACTTC. Translating it yields CASSRDSTYEQYF. Variable domain in full (rest from reference TRBV7-9 and TRBJ2-7): DTGVSQNPRHKITKRGQNVTFRCDPISEHNRLYWYRQTLGQGPEFLTYFQNEAQLEKSRLLSDRFSAERPKGSFSTLEIQRTEQGDSAMYLCASSRDSTYEQYFGPGTRLTVT.

The genes are TRBV6-6 and TRBJ1-1; D gene ambiguous. The CDR3 covers 17 residues. Per germline, CDR1 MNHNY and CDR2 SVGAGI (reference sequence). V was cut by 5 bases and J by 1 base, with 20 bases left in between. CDR3 sequence reads: CASSPTRPQTANTEAFF. The CDR3 nucleotides read TGTGCCAGCAGTCCTACTAGGCCTCAGACTGCGAACACTGAAGCTTTCTTT.